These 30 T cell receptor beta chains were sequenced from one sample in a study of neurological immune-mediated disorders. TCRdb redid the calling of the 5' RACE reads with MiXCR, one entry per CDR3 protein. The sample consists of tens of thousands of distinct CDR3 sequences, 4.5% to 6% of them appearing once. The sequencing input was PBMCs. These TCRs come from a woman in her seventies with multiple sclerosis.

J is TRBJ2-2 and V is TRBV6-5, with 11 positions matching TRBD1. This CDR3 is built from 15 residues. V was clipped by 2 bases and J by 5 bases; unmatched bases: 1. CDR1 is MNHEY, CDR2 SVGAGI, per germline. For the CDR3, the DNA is TGTGCCAGCAGTTACGGACAGGGGGCAACCGGGGAGCTGTTTTTT. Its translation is CASSYGQGATGELFF.

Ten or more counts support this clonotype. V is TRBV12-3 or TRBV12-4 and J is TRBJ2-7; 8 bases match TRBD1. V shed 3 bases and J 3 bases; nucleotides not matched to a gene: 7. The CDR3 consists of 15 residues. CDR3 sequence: CASSFVSGTGYEQYF. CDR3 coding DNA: TGTGCCAGCAGTTTTGTTTCCGGGACAGGCTACGAGCAGTACTTC.

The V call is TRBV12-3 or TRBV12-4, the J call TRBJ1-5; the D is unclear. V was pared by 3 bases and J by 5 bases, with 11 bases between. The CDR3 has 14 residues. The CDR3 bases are TGTGCCAGCAGTTTCAAACAGTGGGATCAGCCCCAGCATTTT. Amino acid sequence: CASSFKQWDQPQHF.

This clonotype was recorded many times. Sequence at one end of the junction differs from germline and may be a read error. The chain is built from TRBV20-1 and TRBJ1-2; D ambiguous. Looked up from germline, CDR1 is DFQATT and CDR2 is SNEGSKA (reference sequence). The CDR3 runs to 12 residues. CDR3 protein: CSSKRGDYGYTF. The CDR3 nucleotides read TGTAGTTCGAAACGGGGAGACTATGGCTACACCTTC.

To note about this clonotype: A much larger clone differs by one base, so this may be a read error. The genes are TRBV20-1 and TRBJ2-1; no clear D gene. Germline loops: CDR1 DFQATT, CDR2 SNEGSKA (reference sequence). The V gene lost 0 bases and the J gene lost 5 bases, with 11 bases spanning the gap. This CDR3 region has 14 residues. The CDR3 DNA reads TGCAGTGCTAGAGATCTCTGGTGGGACAATGAGCAGTTCTTC. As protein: CSARDLWWDNEQFF.

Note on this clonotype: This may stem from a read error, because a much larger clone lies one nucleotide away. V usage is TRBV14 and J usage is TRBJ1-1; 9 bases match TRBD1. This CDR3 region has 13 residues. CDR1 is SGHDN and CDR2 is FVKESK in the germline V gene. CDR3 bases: TGTGTCAGCCAGTGGACAGGGGACACTGAAGCTTTCTTT. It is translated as CVSQWTGDTEAFF. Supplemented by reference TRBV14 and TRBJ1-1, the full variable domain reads EAGVTQFPSHSVIEKGQTVTLRCDPISGHDNLYWYRRVMGKEIKFLLHFVKESKQDESGMPNNRFLAERTGGTYSTLKVQPAELEDSGVYFCVSQWTGDTEAFFGQGTRLTVV.

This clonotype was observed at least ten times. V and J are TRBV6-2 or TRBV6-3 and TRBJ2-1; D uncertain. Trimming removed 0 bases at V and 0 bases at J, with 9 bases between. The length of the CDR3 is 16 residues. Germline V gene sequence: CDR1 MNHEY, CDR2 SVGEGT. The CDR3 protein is CASSYSRVSSYNEQFF. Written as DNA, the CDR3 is TGTGCCAGCAGTTACTCCCGGGTGAGCTCCTACAATGAGCAGTTCTTC.

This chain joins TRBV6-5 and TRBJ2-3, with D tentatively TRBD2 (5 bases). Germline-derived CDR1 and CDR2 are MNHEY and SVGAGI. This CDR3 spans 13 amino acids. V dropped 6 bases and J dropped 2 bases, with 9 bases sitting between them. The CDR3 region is CASSGGLTDTQYF. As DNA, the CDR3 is TGTGCCAGCAGCGGCGGACTCACAGATACGCAGTATTTT.

This CDR3 is CSAKGLADYEQYF. CDR3 nucleotides: TGCAGTGCTAAAGGACTAGCGGACTACGAGCAGTACTTC. This sequence joins TRBV20-1 and TRBJ2-7; the match to TRBD2 covers 10 bases. From germline, CDR1 is DFQATT and CDR2 SNEGSKA (reference sequence). The CDR3 has 13 residues. V was clipped by 4 bases and J by 3 bases; unmatched bases: 3.

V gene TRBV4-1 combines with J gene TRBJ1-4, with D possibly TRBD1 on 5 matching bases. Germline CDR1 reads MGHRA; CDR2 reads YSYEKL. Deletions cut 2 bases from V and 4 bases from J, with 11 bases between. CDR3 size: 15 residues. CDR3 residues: CASSQPGRGNEKLFF. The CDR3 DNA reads TGCGCCAGCAGCCAACCGGGACGGGGTAATGAAAAACTGTTTTTT.

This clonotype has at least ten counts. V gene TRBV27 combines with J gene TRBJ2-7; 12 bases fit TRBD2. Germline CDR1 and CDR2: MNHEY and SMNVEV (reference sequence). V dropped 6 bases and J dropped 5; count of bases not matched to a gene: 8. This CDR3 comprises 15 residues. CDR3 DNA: TGTGCCAGCAGACCAACTAGCGGGAGGACCCACGAGCAGTACTTC. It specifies CASRPTSGRTHEQYF.

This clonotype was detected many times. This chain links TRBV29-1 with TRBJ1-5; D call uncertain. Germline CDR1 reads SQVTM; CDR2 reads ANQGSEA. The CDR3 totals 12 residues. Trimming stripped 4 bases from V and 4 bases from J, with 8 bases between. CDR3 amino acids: CSVGEGNQPQHF. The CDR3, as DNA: TGCAGCGTTGGGGAGGGAAATCAGCCCCAGCATTTT.

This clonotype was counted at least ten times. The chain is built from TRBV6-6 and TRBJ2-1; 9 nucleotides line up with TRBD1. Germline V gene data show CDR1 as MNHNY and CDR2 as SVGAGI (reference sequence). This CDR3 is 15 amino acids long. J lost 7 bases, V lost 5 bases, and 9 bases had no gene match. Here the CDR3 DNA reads TGTGCCAGCAGTCCCGGGACAGGGAAGGGGAATGAGCAGTTCTTC. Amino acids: CASSPGTGKGNEQFF.

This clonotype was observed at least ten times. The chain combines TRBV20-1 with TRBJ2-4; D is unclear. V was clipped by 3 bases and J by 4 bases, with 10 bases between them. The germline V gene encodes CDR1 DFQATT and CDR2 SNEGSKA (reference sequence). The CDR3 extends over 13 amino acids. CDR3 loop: CSASGVIKNIQYF. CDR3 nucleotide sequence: TGCAGTGCTAGTGGGGTTATTAAAAACATTCAGTACTTC.

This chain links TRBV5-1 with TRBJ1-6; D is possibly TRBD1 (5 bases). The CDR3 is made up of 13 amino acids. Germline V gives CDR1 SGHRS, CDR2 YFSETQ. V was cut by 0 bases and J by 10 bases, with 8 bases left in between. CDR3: CASSLAGASPLHF. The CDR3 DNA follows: TGCGCCAGCAGCTTGGCCGGGGCCTCACCCCTCCACTTT.

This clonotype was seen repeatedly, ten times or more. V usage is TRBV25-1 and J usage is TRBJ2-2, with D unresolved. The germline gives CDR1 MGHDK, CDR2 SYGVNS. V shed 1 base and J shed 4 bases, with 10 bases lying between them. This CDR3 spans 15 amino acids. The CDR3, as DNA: TGTGCCAGCAGTGAATGTTCAAGAGGCACCGGGGAGCTGTTTTTT. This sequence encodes CASSECSRGTGELFF.

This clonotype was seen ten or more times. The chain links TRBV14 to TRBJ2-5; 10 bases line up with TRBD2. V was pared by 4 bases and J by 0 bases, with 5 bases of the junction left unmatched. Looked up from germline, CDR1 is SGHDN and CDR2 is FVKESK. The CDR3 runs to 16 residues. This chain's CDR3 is CASSRGTSAYQETQYF. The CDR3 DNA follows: TGTGCCAGCAGCCGTGGGACTAGCGCGTACCAAGAGACCCAGTACTTC.

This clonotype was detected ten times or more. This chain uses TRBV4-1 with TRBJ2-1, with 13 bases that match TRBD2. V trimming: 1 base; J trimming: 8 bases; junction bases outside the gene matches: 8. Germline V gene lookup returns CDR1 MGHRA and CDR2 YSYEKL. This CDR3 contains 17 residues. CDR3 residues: CASSQGALAGGPDEQFF. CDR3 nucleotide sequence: TGCGCCAGCAGCCAAGGGGCACTAGCGGGAGGGCCGGATGAGCAGTTCTTC.

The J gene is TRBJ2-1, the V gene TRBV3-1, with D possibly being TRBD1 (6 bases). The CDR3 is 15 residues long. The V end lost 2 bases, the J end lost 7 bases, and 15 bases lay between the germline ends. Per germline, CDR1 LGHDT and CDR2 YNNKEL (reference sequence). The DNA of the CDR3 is TGTGCCAGCAGCCAAAGAGGGGGAACGAGGAATGAGCAGTTCTTC. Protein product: CASSQRGGTRNEQFF.

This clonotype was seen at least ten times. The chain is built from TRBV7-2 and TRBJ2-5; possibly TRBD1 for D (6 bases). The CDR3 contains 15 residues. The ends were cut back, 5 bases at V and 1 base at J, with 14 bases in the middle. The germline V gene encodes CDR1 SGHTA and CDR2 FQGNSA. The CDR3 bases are TGTGCCAGCAGCACGAAGACAGGCTTCCAAGAGACCCAGTACTTC. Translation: CASSTKTGFQETQYF.

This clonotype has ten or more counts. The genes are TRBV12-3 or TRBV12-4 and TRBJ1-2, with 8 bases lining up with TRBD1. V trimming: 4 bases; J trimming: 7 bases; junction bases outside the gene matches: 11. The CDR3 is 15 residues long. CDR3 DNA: TGTGCCAGCAGTTCTGGGACAGGCGCCTTGGGTGGCTACACCTTC. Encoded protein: CASSSGTGALGGYTF.

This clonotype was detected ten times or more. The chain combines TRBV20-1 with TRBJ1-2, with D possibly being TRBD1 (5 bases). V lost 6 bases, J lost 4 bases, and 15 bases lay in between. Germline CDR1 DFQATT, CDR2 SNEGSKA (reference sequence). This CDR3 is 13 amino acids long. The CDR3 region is CSAGGQAVYGYTF. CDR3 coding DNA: TGCAGTGCCGGGGGTCAGGCCGTCTATGGCTACACCTTC.

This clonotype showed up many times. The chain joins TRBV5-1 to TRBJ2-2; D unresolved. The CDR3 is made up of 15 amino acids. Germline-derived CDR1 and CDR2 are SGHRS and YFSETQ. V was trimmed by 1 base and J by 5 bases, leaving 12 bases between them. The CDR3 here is CASSLTAKTTGELFF. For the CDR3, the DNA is TGCGCCAGCAGCTTGACAGCCAAGACGACCGGGGAGCTGTTTTTT.

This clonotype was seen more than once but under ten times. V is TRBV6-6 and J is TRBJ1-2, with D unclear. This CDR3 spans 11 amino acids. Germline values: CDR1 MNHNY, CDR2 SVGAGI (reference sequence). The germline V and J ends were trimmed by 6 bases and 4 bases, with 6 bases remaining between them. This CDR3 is CASRTGYGYTF. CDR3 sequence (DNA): TGTGCCAGCAGAACGGGCTATGGCTACACCTTC.

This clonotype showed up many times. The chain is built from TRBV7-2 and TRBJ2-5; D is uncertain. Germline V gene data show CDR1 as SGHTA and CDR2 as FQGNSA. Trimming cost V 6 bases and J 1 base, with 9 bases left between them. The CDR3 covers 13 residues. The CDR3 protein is CASRSSPQETQYF. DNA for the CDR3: TGTGCCAGCAGGTCCTCTCCCCAAGAGACCCAGTACTTC.

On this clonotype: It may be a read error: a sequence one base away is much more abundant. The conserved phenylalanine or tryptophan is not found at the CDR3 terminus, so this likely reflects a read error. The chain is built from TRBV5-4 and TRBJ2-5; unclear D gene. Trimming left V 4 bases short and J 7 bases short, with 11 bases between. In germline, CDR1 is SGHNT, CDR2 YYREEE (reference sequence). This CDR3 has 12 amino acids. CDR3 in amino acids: CASSLPGGTQYL. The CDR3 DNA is TGTGCCAGCAGCCTTCCGGGCGGGACCCAGTACCTC.

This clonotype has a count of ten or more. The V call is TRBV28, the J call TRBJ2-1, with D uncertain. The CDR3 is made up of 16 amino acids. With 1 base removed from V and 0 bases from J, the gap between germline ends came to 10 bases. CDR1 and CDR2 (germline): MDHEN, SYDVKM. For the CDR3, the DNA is TGTGCCAGCAGTTTATATGACGCTAGCTCCTACAATGAGCAGTTCTTC. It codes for CASSLYDASSYNEQFF.

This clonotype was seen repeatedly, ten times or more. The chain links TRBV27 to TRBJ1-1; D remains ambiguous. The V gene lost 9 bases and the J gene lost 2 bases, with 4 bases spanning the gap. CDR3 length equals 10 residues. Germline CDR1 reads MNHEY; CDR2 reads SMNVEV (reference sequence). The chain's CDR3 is CARDNTEAFF. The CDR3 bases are TGTGCCAGGGACAACACTGAAGCTTTCTTT.

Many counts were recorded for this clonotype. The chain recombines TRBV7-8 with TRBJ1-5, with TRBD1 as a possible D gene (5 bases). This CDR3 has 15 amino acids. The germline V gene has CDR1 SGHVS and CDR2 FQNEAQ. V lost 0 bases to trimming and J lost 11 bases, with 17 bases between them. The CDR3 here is CASSLAGGVREAQHF. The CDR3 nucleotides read TGTGCCAGCAGCTTAGCGGGAGGGGTTCGGGAAGCCCAGCATTTT.

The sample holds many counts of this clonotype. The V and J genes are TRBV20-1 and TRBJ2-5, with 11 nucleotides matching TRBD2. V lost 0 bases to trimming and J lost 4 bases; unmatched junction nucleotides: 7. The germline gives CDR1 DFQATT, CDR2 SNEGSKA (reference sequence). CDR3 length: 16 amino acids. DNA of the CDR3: TGCAGTGCTAGAGATAGCCTAGCGGGAGGAAGAGAGACCCAGTACTTC. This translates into CSARDSLAGGRETQYF.